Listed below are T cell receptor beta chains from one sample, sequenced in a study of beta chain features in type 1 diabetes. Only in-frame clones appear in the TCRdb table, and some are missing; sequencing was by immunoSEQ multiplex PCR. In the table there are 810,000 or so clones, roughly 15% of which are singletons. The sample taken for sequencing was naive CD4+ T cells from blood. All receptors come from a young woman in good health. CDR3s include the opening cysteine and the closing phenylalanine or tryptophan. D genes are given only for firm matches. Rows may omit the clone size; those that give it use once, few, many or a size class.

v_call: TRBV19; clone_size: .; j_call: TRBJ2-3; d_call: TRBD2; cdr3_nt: TGTGCCAGTACCGAGCGCGGGAGCCATAGCACAGATACGCAGTATTTT; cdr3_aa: CASTERGSHSTDTQYF
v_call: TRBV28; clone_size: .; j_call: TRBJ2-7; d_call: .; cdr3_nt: TGTGCCAGCAGTGTCGAGTACGAGCAGTACTTC; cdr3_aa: CASSVEYEQYF
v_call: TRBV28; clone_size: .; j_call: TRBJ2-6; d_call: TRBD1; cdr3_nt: TGTGCCAGCAGTGGTCCCGAGGGACAGGGGAACTCTGGGGCCAACGTCCTGACTTTC; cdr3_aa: CASSGPEGQGNSGANVLTF
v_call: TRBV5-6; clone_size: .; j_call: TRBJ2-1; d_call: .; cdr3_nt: TGTGCCAGCAGCTTGGTTTTACTCCCCTACAATGAGCAGTTCTTC; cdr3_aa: CASSLVLLPYNEQFF
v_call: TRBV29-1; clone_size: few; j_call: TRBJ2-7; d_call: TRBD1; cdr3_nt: TGCAGCGTTGTAAGGCCGGGACAGGGGTCCTACGAGCAGTACTTC; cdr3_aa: CSVVRPGQGSYEQYF
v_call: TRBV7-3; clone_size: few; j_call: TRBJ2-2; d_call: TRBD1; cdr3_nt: TGTGCCAGCAGCAGACAGGGAACCGGGGAGCTGTTTTTT; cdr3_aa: CASSRQGTGELFF
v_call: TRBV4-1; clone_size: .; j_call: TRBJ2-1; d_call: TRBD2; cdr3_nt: TGCGCCAGCAGCCAAGATAGAAGCGGGAGGGTTAATGAGCAGTTCTTC; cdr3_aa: CASSQDRSGRVNEQFF
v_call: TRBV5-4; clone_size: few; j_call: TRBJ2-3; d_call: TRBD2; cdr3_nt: TGTGCCAGCAGCTTGGCACTAGCGGAGAGCACAGATACGCAGTATTTT; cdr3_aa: CASSLALAESTDTQYF
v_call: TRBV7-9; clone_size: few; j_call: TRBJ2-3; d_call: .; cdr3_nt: TGTGCCAGCAGCTTAATTGGGGACGGAAGCACAGATACGCAGTATTTT; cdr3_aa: CASSLIGDGSTDTQYF
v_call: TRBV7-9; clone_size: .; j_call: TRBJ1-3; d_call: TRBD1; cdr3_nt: TGTGCCAGCAGCTTAGAAGGGGGCAGTTCTGGAAACACCATATATTTT; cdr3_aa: CASSLEGGSSGNTIYF
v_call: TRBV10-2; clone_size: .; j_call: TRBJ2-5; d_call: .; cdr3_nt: TGCGCCAGCAGTGAACAAGAGACCCAGTACTTC; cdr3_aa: CASSEQETQYF
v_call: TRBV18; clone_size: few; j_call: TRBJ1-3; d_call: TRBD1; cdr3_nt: TGTGCCAGCTCACTAGTCCGGGACAGCGGAAACACCATATATTTT; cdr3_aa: CASSLVRDSGNTIYF
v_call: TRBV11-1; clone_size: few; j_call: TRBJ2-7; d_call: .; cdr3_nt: TGTGCCAGCAGCCCATCAGAGTTCGTTTACGAGCAGTACTTC; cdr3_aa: CASSPSEFVYEQYF
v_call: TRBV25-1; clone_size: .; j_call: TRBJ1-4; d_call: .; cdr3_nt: TGTGCCAGCAGCTCACAGGGAGGGAATGAAAAACTGTTTTTT; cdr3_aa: CASSSQGGNEKLFF
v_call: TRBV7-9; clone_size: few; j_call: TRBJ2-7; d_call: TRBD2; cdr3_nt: TGTGCCAGCAGCTTAACTAGCGGGAGGGCCGGAATTGGAGAGCAGTACTTC; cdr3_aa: CASSLTSGRAGIGEQYF
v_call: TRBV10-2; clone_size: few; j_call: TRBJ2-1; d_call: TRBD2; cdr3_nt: TGCGCCAGCACTAGCGGGAGCCGCAACAATGAGCAGTTCTTC; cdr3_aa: CASTSGSRNNEQFF
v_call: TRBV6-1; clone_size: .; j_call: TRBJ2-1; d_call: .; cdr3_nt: TGTGCCAGCATAGGAGTTCGGGTCTCCTACAATGAGCAGTTCTTC; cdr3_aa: CASIGVRVSYNEQFF
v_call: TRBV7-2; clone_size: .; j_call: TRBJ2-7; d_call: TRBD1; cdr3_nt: TGTGCCAGCAGCTTGGACAGGGGGCCGTACGAGCAGTACTTC; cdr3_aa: CASSLDRGPYEQYF
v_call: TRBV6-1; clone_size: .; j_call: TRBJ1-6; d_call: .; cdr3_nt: TGTGCCAGCAGTGTAGAAGGGCTGTCACCCCTCCACTTT; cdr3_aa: CASSVEGLSPLHF
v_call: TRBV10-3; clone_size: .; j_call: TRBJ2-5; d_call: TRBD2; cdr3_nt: TGTGCCATCAGTGAAGGACTAGCGGGAGTTCGAGAGACCCAGTACTTC; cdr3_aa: CAISEGLAGVRETQYF
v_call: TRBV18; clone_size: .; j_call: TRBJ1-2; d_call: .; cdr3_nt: TGTGCCAGCTCCTCGGGACGGATCTATGGCTACACCTTC; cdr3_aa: CASSSGRIYGYTF
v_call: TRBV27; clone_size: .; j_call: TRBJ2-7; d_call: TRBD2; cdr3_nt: TGTGCCAGCGGGGAGCTAGCGGTACCCTACGAGCAGTACTTC; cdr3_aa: CASGELAVPYEQYF
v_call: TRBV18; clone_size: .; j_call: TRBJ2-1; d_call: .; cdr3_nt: TGTGCCAGCTCACGAGGGGCCAATGAGCAGTTCTTC; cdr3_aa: CASSRGANEQFF
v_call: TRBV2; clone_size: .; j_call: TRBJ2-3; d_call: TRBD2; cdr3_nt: TGTGCCAGCAGTGGACGACCTGACGGGAGGGTCCAGTATTTT; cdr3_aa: CASSGRPDGRVQYF
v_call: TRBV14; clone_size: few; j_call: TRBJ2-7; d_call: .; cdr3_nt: TGTGCCAGCAGCCAAGATTACGGCTACGAGCAGTACTTC; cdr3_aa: CASSQDYGYEQYF
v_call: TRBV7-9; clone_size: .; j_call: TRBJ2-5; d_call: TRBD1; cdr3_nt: TGTGCCAGCAGCGCGGACAGGGCAGAGACCCAGTACTTC; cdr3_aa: CASSADRAETQYF
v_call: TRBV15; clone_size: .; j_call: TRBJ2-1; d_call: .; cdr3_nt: TGTGCCACCAGCATCGTAGTGGGCAATGAGCAGTTCTTC; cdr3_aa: CATSIVVGNEQFF
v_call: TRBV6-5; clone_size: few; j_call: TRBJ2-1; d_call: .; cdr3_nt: TGTGCCAGCAGTTACTTTGGAGGGCCGGGTGAGCAGTTCTTC; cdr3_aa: CASSYFGGPGEQFF
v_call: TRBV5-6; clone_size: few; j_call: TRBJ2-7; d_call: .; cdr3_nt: TGTGCCAGCAGCTTGCAGGGTGGCGAGCAGTACTTC; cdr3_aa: CASSLQGGEQYF
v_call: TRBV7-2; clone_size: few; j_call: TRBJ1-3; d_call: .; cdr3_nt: TGTGCCAGCAGCTTGCTGTCCCTGAATGGAAACACCATATATTTT; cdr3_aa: CASSLLSLNGNTIYF
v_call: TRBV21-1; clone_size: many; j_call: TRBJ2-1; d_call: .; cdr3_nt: TGTGCCAGCAGCAAAGGACTCAGCGGGAAAGGTAATGAGCAGTTCTTC; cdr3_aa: CASSKGLSGKGNEQFF
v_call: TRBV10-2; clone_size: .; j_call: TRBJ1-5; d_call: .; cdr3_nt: TGCGCCAGCAGTGAATGGGTAGATCAGCCCCAGCATTTT; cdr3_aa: CASSEWVDQPQHF
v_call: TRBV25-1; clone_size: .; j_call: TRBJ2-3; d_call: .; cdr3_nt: TGTGCCAGCAGTGAAGGGGGAACAGATACGCAGTATTTT; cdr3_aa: CASSEGGTDTQYF
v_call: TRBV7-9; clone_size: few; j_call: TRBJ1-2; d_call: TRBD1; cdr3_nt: TGTGCCAGCAGCTTAGGAGGCTCCGGGACAGGGAATGGCTACACCTTC; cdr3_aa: CASSLGGSGTGNGYTF
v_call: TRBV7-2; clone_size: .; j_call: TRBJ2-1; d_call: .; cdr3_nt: TGTGCCAGCAGCTTAGGGCTCAACAATGAGCAGTTCTTC; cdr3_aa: CASSLGLNNEQFF
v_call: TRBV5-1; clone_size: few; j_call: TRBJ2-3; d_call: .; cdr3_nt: TGCGCCAGCAGCTTCGGAGGAGAGGGGGCAGATACGCAGTATTTT; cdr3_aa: CASSFGGEGADTQYF
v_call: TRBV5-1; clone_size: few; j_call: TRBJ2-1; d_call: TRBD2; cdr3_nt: TGCGCCAGCAGCTCGAGCCCCCGGCTAGCGGGAGGTGATGAGCAGTTCTTC; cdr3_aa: CASSSSPRLAGGDEQFF
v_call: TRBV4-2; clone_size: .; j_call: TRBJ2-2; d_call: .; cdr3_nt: TGTGCCAGCAGCCAAGACGGTCCGACCGGGGAGCTGTTTTTT; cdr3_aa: CASSQDGPTGELFF
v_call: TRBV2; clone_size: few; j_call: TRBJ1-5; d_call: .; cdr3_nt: TGTGCCAGCAGTGAGGGGTTAAGCAATCAGCCCCAGCATTTT; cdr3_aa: CASSEGLSNQPQHF
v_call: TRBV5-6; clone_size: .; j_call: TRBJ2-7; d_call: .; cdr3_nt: TGTGCCAGCAGCTTTCCCGGAGAATACGAGCAGTACTTC; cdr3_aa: CASSFPGEYEQYF
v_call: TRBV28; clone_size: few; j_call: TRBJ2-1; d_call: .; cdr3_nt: TGTGCCAGCAGCGAAACTCACATCTCCTACAATGAGCAGTTCTTC; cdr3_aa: CASSETHISYNEQFF
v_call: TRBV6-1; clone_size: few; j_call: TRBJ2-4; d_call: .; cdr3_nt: TGTGCCAGCAGTGAACGGGTACTCTTAGCCAAAAACATTCAGTACTTC; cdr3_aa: CASSERVLLAKNIQYF
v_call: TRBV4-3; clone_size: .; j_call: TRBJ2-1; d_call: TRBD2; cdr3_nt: TGCGCCAGCAGCCAAGGGGGTCTAGCGGGAGTTAATGAGCAGTTCTTC; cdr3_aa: CASSQGGLAGVNEQFF
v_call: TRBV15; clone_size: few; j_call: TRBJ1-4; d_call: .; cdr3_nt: TGTGCCACCAGCAGAGGGGGAGCCACTAATGAAAAACTGTTTTTT; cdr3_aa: CATSRGGATNEKLFF
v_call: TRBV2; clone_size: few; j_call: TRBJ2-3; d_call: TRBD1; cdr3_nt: TGTGCCAGCAAGTGGGGCCCCCGGAAGGGGGCTGGAGATACGCAGTATTTT; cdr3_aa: CASKWGPRKGAGDTQYF
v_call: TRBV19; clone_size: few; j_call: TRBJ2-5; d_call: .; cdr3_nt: TGTGCCAGTAGTGGAGAGGCCGGATTCGGGGCCCAGTACTTC; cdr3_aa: CASSGEAGFGAQYF
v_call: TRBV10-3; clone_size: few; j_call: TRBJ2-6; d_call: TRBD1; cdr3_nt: TGTGCCATCAACGGACAGGGCCCAAACTCTGGGGCCAACGTCCTGACTTTC; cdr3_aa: CAINGQGPNSGANVLTF
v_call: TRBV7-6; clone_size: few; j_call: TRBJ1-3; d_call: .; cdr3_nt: TGTGCCAGCAGCTTACAGGCTCCTGGAAACACCATATATTTT; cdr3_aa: CASSLQAPGNTIYF
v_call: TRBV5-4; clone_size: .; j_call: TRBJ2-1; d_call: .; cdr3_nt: TGTGCCAGCAGCCAAGGACCAGCGGAATACAATGAGCAGTTCTTC; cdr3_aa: CASSQGPAEYNEQFF
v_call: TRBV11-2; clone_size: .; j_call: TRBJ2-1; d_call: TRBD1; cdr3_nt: TGTGCCAGCAGCTTAGATCTTCGAGGGGGCGATCTTTACAATGAGCAGTTCTTC; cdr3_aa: CASSLDLRGGDLYNEQFF
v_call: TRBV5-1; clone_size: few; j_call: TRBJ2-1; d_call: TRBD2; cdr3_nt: TGCGCCAGCGGCAGACTAGCGGGAAACTACAATGAGCAGTTCTTC; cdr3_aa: CASGRLAGNYNEQFF
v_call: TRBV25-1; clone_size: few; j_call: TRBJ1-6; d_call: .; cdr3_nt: TGTGCCAGCAGTGGTGGAGGGGTGGATTCACCCCTCCACTTT; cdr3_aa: CASSGGGVDSPLHF
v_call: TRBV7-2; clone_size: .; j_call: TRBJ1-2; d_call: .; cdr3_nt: TGTGCCAGCAGCGACCTACGGAATGGCTACACCTTC; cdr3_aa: CASSDLRNGYTF
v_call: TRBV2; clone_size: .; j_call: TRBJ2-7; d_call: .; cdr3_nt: TGTGCCAGCAGTGTTGGGTTGACGGGAGACTCCCTCTACGAGCAGTACTTC; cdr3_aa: CASSVGLTGDSLYEQYF
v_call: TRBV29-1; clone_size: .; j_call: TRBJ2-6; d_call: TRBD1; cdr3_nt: TGCAGCGCCAAGGGACAGGGGAGGCCTGGGGCCAACGTCCTGACTTTC; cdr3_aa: CSAKGQGRPGANVLTF
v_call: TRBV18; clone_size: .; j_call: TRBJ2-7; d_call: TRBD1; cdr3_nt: TGTGCCAGCTCACGAGCGCTCCGGGACAGGGGGCGCCGGGAGCAGTACTTC; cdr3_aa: CASSRALRDRGRREQYF
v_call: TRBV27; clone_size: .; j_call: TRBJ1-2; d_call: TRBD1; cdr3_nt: TGTGCCAGCAGTTTCGGACAGGGTGCATATGGCTACACCTTC; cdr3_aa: CASSFGQGAYGYTF
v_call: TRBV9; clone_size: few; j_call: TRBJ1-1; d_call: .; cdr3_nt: TGTGCCAGCAGCGGGACAGTTCCCCCGGTGGAAGCTTTCTTT; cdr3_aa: CASSGTVPPVEAFF
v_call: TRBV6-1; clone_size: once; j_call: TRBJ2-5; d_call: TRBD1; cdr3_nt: TGTGCCAGCATCCACACAGGGGGCATAGAGACCCAGTACTTC; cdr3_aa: CASIHTGGIETQYF